A selection of T cell receptor beta chains follows, all from one sample in a study of T-cell memory formation after mild COVID-19. Each CDR3 protein gets one entry after TCRdb re-called the 5' RACE reads with MiXCR. The sample holds just under 150,000 distinct CDR3 sequences, approximately 6% seen once. The sequenced sample was PBMCs or a T cell subset sorted from them (not recorded which). These receptors were obtained from an adult woman who had mild COVID-19 (a few samples of this study predate the infection). Cell type and time point are not known. Both conserved end residues are part of each CDR3. A D gene is named only where the DNA matches it firmly. Not all rows give a size; the values are once, few, many and, for expanded clones, a class.

d_call j_call clone_size v_call cdr3_nt cdr3_aa
- TRBJ2-1 few TRBV12-3/TRBV12-4 TGTGCCAGCAGCCTTCAGTCGGTTGAGCAGTTCTTC CASSLQSVEQFF
- TRBJ1-1 - TRBV20-1 TGCAGTGCTACCCACTTGGGGCCAACTTTCTTT CSATHLGPTFF
TRBD1 TRBJ2-1 many TRBV28 TGTGCCAGCTGGGGACAGGGTTACAATGAGCAGTTCTTC CASWGQGYNEQFF
- TRBJ2-3 few TRBV12-3/TRBV12-4 - CASSSGQGAGVSTDTQYF
- TRBJ1-5 - TRBV18 TGTGCCAGCTCAAGTGGTAGGCAAAATCAGCCCCAGCATTTT CASSSGRQNQPQHF
TRBD1 TRBJ1-5 - TRBV6-5 TGTGCCAGCAGCCGACAGGGAGGCAATCAGCCCCAGCATTTT CASSRQGGNQPQHF
- TRBJ2-1 - TRBV7-6 TGTGCCAGCAGCTTAGTGTCCTCAGGGCCAAATGAGCAGTTCTTC CASSLVSSGPNEQFF
TRBD2 TRBJ2-3 many TRBV4-1 TGCGCCAGCAGCCAAGTGAGCGGGGGCTCAGATACGCAGTATTTT CASSQVSGGSDTQYF
- TRBJ1-6 - TRBV30 TGTGCCTGGAGTGTAATAGGGTATAATTCACCCCTCCACTTT CAWSVIGYNSPLHF
- TRBJ1-5 few TRBV12-3/TRBV12-4 TGTGCCAGCAGCAAAAGGCTGGACCAGGGACTTCAGCCCCAGCATTTT CASSKRLDQGLQPQHF
- TRBJ2-7 many TRBV6-5 TGTGCCAGCAGTTACCAAAGGGGGAATTACTACGAGCAGTACTTC CASSYQRGNYYEQYF
TRBD1 TRBJ1-5 few TRBV12-3/TRBV12-4 TGTGCCAGCACGACGGACAGGGGGCAGCCCCAGCATTTT CASTTDRGQPQHF
TRBD1 TRBJ2-2 few TRBV5-1 TGCGCCAGCAGCAGGGACAGGGTTTCCGGGGAGCTGTTTTTT CASSRDRVSGELFF
- TRBJ1-1 few TRBV30 TGTGCCTGGAGAAGTGTTTCTGATCCCATCAACACTGAAGCTTTCTTT CAWRSVSDPINTEAFF
TRBD1 TRBJ2-1 few TRBV6-6 TGTGCCAGCAGTTACCAAACGACAGGGGTATACAATGAGCAGTTCTTC CASSYQTTGVYNEQFF
- TRBJ2-1 many TRBV7-2 TGTGCCAGCAGGTTCCGGAAGGACTCCTACAATGAGCAGTTCTTC CASRFRKDSYNEQFF
TRBD2 TRBJ2-5 - TRBV20-1 TGCAGTGCTGCGGGGGGGCCTGGAGAGACCCAGTACTTC CSAAGGPGETQYF
- TRBJ1-1 - TRBV19 TGTGCCAGTAGTAAACAATACACTGAAGCTTTCTTT CASSKQYTEAFF
- TRBJ2-1 - TRBV15 TGTGCCACCAGCAGACTCGACCTAGGGGTCAATGAGCAGTTCTTC CATSRLDLGVNEQFF
- TRBJ2-1 - TRBV20-1 TGCAGTGCTAGGACCACTAGGAACAATGAGCAGTTCTTC CSARTTRNNEQFF
- TRBJ1-2 many TRBV27 TGTGCCAGCAGTTCCCCACTCCGGGGCCGACTGGGCTACACCTTC CASSSPLRGRLGYTF
- TRBJ2-5 few TRBV4-2 TGTGCCAGCAGCCCGGACCTTGCTATGAATAATCTGGAGACCCAGTACTTC CASSPDLAMNNLETQYF
- TRBJ2-5 - TRBV10-3 TGTGCCATCAGTCTGGACGGACACCAAGAGACCCAGTACTTC CAISLDGHQETQYF
TRBD1 TRBJ1-6 many TRBV25-1 TGTGCCAGCAGGACAGGGGGCTCCAATTCACCCCTCCACTTT CASRTGGSNSPLHF
TRBD2 TRBJ2-3 few TRBV9 TGTGCCAGCAGCGTAGTCACTAGCGGGGGGGCCTATACAGATACGCAGTATTTT CASSVVTSGGAYTDTQYF
TRBD1 TRBJ2-4 many TRBV5-1 TGCGCCAGCAGCGAGGGACAGGGGGCCCTACTACAGTACTTC CASSEGQGALLQYF
- TRBJ2-1 many TRBV5-1 TGCGCCAGCAGCAATACAGGGCGCGAGTTCAATGAGCAGTTCTTC CASSNTGREFNEQFF
TRBD2 TRBJ2-3 few TRBV12-3/TRBV12-4 TGTGCCAGCAGTTTCTCCGGGACTAGCGGGCGTAGTTCGCAGTATTTT CASSFSGTSGRSSQYF
TRBD1 TRBJ2-1 - TRBV10-3 TGTGCCATCAGCAATATTGGACAGGGGGAGAATGAGCAGTTCTTC CAISNIGQGENEQFF
- TRBJ1-2 few TRBV12-3/TRBV12-4 TGTGCCAGCAGTTTGTCAGGAAAGGGCTACACCTTC CASSLSGKGYTF
TRBD2 TRBJ2-4 - TRBV20-1 TGCAGTGCACGGCGACTAGCGGTAGCCAAAAACATTCAGTACTTC CSARRLAVAKNIQYF
TRBD1 TRBJ1-1 few TRBV9 TGTGCCAGCAGCGTGGGGACAGGGGGCTCGGGGACTGAAGCTTTCTTT CASSVGTGGSGTEAFF
- TRBJ2-7 few TRBV5-1 TGCGCCAGCAGCTTGTCTAGCGAAACCCTCGAGCAGTACTTC CASSLSSETLEQYF
TRBD1 TRBJ1-2 - TRBV6-5 TGTGCCAGCAGTATCACCGGGACAGGGGGGAGCGGCTACACCTTC CASSITGTGGSGYTF
TRBD2 TRBJ2-7 many TRBV20-1 TGCAGTGCTCGGACTAGCGGAGGAAACGAGCAGTACTTC CSARTSGGNEQYF
TRBD2 TRBJ2-1 many TRBV20-1 TGCAGTGCTAGAGGGGGACTAGCTCGCTACAATGAGCAGTTCTTC CSARGGLARYNEQFF
TRBD1 TRBJ2-1 many TRBV5-1 TGCGCCAGCAGCTTGACACCGGGACAGGGGAACAATGAGCAGTTCTTC CASSLTPGQGNNEQFF
- TRBJ2-7 once TRBV12-3/TRBV12-4 TGTGCCAGCAGCCCCAGCGGAACGTCGTCCTACGAGCAGTACTTC CASSPSGTSSYEQYF
TRBD1 TRBJ2-3 - TRBV5-4 TGTGCCAGCAGCTTGGACCCCGGGACAGGGAGCACAGATACGCAGTATTTT CASSLDPGTGSTDTQYF
- TRBJ2-3 few TRBV7-9 TGTGCCAGCAGCTCCACTCTGGATACGCAGTATTTT CASSSTLDTQYF
TRBD2 TRBJ2-7 - TRBV12-3/TRBV12-4 TGTGCCAGCAGTTTTGGCGCCGGGGGGGCCGCACAGTACTTC CASSFGAGGAAQYF
TRBD1 TRBJ1-5 - TRBV12-3/TRBV12-4 TGTGCCAGCAGTAGACAGGGGTTTAGCAATCAGCCCCAGCATTTT CASSRQGFSNQPQHF
- TRBJ1-5 many TRBV18 TGTGCCAGCTCACGGGACAACAATCAGCCCCAGCATTTT CASSRDNNQPQHF
TRBD2 TRBJ2-1 - TRBV24-1 TGTGCCACCAGTGAACATCGGACTAGCGGGGGGGCCGATGAGCAGTTCTTC CATSEHRTSGGADEQFF
- TRBJ2-3 - TRBV12-3/TRBV12-4 TGTGCCAGCAGTTTTGGGGCCCGAACAGATACGCAGTATTTT CASSFGARTDTQYF
- TRBJ1-5 - TRBV6-4 TGTGCCAGCAGATATCCGGGGCCTAGCAATCAGCCCCAGCATTTT CASRYPGPSNQPQHF
- TRBJ1-2 many TRBV28 TGTGCCAGCAGTGAAGAAGGGTGGGACTATGGCTACACCTTC CASSEEGWDYGYTF
TRBD1 TRBJ1-2 few TRBV20-1 TGCAGTGCTAGACGGGGTGGGACAGGGGGCAACTATGGCTACACCTTC CSARRGGTGGNYGYTF
- TRBJ2-3 - TRBV12-3/TRBV12-4 TGTGCCAGCACCGCCTGGGGCACAGATACGCAGTATTTT CASTAWGTDTQYF
- TRBJ1-4 - TRBV11-2 TGTGCCAGCAGCCTGAGCGGGGGTAATGAAAAACTGTTTTTT CASSLSGGNEKLFF
- TRBJ1-2 many TRBV27 TGTGCCAGCAGCCTAAGAGGGCCGAATGGCTACACCTTC CASSLRGPNGYTF
TRBD1 TRBJ2-7 - TRBV27 TGTGCCAGCCGCTTCTGGACAGGTAACAACTACGAGCAGTACTTC CASRFWTGNNYEQYF
- TRBJ2-5 few TRBV5-1 TGCGCCAGCAGCTTCCAGGGCAGCCTGGAGACCCAGTACTTC CASSFQGSLETQYF
- TRBJ2-5 many TRBV27 TGTGCCAGCAGGAAACCGGGCGTCCCTCAAGAGACCCAGTACTTC CASRKPGVPQETQYF
TRBD2 TRBJ2-1 many TRBV5-1 TGCGCCAGCAGCTTGTCCGGGACTACCCTCTCCTACAATGAGCAGTTCTTC CASSLSGTTLSYNEQFF
TRBD1 TRBJ1-4 few TRBV20-1 TGCAGTGCCGTAGGACAGGGCGGGGAAAAACTGTTTTTT CSAVGQGGEKLFF
TRBD2 TRBJ2-7 few TRBV6-5 TGTGCCAGCAGTTCCGGGACTAGCGGGAGGTTCAACGAGCAGTACTTC CASSSGTSGRFNEQYF